Here is one T cell receptor (beta chain) with its context. The germline gives CDR1 MNHEY, CDR2 SVGAGI. The CDR3 runs to 15 residues. V lost 4 bases to trimming and J lost 5 bases; unmatched junction nucleotides: 3. This sample was taken from a study of blood T cell repertoires in COVID-19. Study-level information: The United States, Italy and Spain were the sources of the acute and convalescent COVID-19 samples. Nucleic acid was either cDNA or gDNA, and it came from T cells, B-cell-depleted T cells, or PBMCs.

In the authors' methods: Estimation of nucleated cell counts was performed using reference gene primer amplification. Produced via immunoSEQ multiplex PCR; TCRdb's table is partial and in-frame only. The DNA was the basis for D and trimming; V, J and clone size are from that table. The table lists roughly 14,000 clones, around 94% of them singletons, with about 8% in the top ten. Input material: peripheral blood. This chain joins TRBV6-5 and TRBJ1-6, with 9 bases matching TRBD1. The TCR comes from a human donor with active COVID-19. The donor label of this sample is uncertain. The CDR3 bases are TGTGCCAGCAGTTTCCGGACAGGGGATAATTCACCCCTCCACTTT. Its protein product is CASSFRTGDNSPLHF.